This TCR beta chain was captured in a study of T cells after yellow fever vaccination. Each CDR3 protein gets one entry after TCRdb re-called the 5' RACE reads with MiXCR. The table lists about 400,000 distinct CDR3 sequences, around 10% of them singletons. This clonotype was seen only once. V shed 7 bases and J shed 4 bases, with 14 bases lying between them. There are 14 residues in the CDR3. The chain employs TRBV12-3 or TRBV12-4 and TRBJ1-3; D might be TRBD1 (5 bases). This receptor was identified in a man aged 18-30 years who received the YFV17D yellow fever vaccine. Sequencing used PBMCs, obtained on the day of the first yellow fever vaccination. Written as DNA, the CDR3 is TGTGCCAGCATCCCGGGGGGATCCGGAAACACCATATATTTT. It translates to CASIPGGSGNTIYF.